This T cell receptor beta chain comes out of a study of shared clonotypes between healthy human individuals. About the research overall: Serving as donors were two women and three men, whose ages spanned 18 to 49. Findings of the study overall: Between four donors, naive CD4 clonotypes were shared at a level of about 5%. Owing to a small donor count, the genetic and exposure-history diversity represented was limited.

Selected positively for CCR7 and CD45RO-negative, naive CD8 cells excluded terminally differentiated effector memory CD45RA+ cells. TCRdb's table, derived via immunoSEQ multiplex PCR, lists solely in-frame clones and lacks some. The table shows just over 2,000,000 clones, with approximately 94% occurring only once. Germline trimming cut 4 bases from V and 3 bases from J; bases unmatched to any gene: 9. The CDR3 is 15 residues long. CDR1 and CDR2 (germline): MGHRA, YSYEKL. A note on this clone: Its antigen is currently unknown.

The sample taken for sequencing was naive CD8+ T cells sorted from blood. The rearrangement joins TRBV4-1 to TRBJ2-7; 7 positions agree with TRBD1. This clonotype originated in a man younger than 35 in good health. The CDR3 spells CASSLRPTGIYEQYF. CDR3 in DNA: TGCGCCAGCAGCCTTCGCCCGACAGGGATCTACGAGCAGTACTTC.